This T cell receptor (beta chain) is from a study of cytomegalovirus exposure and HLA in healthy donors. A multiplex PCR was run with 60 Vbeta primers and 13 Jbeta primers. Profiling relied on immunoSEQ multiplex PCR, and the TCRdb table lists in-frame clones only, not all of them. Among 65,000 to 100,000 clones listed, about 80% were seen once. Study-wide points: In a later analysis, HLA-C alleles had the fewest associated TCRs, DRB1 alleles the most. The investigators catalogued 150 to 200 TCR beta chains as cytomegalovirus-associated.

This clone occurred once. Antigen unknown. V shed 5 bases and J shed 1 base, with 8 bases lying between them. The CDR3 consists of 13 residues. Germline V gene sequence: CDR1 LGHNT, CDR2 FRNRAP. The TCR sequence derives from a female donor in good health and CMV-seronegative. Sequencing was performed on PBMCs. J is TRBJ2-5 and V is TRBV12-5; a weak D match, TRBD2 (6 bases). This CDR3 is CASGPGLQETQYF. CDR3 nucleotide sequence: TGTGCTAGTGGTCCGGGACTCCAAGAGACCCAGTACTTC.